A single sample is the source of the 32 T cell receptor beta chains below, sequenced in a study of blood T cell repertoires in COVID-19. TCRdb's table, derived via immunoSEQ multiplex PCR, lists solely in-frame clones and lacks some. The table includes 310,000 or so clones, roughly nine tenths detected once. Sequenced sample: PBMCs or T cells enriched from blood (not recorded which). The receptor source for this set is a woman between 35 and 50 years old who had recovered from COVID-19.

V is TRBV6-6 and J is TRBJ2-2; 7 bases are a match to TRBD2. CDR3 length: 14 amino acids. V lost 11 bases, J lost 5 bases, and 11 bases stayed unmatched. The V gene's germline CDR1 is MNHNY and CDR2 SVGAGI (reference sequence). The CDR3 region is CAPSGVGGTGELFF. The CDR3 DNA reads TGTGCCCCCTCGGGGGTGGGGGGGACCGGGGAGCTGTTTTTT.

Only one count was recorded for this clone. The rearrangement links TRBV28 to TRBJ2-5; TRBD2 is a possible D gene (5 bases). The CDR3 has 12 amino acids. V was shortened by 7 bases and J by 4 bases, with 10 bases between the two germline ends. Germline CDR1 and CDR2: MDHEN and SYDVKM. CDR3 nucleotide sequence: TGTGCCAGCAACGCTGAGGGAGAGACCCAGTACTTC. Protein: CASNAEGETQYF.

The chain couples TRBV10-2 to TRBJ1-4, with 8 bases fitting TRBD1. The CDR3 contains 14 residues. Trimming took 4 bases from V and 8 from J; bases not matched to a gene: 6. Germline assignment: CDR1 WSHSY and CDR2 SAAADI. CDR3 nucleotide sequence: TGCGCCAGCAGTGTAGGCAGGGGGCGAGAAAAACTGTTTTTT. As protein: CASSVGRGREKLFF.

The gene calls are TRBV7-9 and TRBJ2-2; TRBD2 agrees at 12 bases. The CDR3 is 16 amino acids. CDR1 and CDR2 from the germline V gene are SEHNR and FQNEAQ (reference sequence). V lost 1 base, J lost 9 bases, and 6 bases stayed unmatched. CDR3 in amino acids: CASSLERLAGARELFF. CDR3 nucleotides: TGTGCCAGCAGCTTAGAGAGACTAGCGGGAGCGAGGGAGCTGTTTTTT.

The chain combines TRBV6-2 or TRBV6-3 with TRBJ2-7; 8 positions match TRBD2. Germline V gene lookup returns CDR1 MNHEY and CDR2 SVGEGT. Germline trimming cut 4 bases from V and 2 bases from J; bases unmatched to any gene: 10. The CDR3 runs to 16 residues. CDR3 loop: CASSSGGSGLAYEQYF. The DNA for the CDR3 is TGTGCCAGCAGTTCAGGAGGGTCGGGACTAGCCTACGAGCAGTACTTC.

The rearrangement joins TRBV19 to TRBJ2-2, with 8 bases identical to TRBD2. Per germline, CDR1 LNHDA and CDR2 SQIVND (reference sequence). J lost 6 bases, V lost 4 bases, and 7 bases had no gene match. The CDR3 consists of 15 residues. In DNA, the CDR3 is TGTGCCAGTAGTAGGGGGACTAGAGGGGCCGGGGAGCTGTTTTTT. This codes for CASSRGTRGAGELFF.

This chain connects TRBV7-9 to TRBJ2-2; 9 bases line up with TRBD2. V lost 1 base, J lost 5 bases, and 5 bases stayed unmatched. Germline V lookup: CDR1 SEHNR, CDR2 FQNEAQ (reference sequence). The CDR3 runs 16 residues. CDR3 bases: TGTGCCAGCAGCTTAGTAGCGGGAGTGGCAACCGGGGAGCTGTTTTTT. This sequence encodes CASSLVAGVATGELFF.

V gene TRBV28 combines with J gene TRBJ2-7, with TRBD1 as a possible D gene (5 bases). V was clipped by 4 bases and J by 2 bases, with 15 bases between them. The CDR3 covers 15 residues. Germline CDR1 MDHEN, CDR2 SYDVKM. Here the CDR3 reads CASSSWQTGTYEQYF. CDR3 DNA: TGTGCCAGCAGTTCGTGGCAAACAGGAACCTACGAGCAGTACTTC.

This chain connects TRBV5-1 to TRBJ2-3, with 9 bases identical to TRBD1. J lost 6 bases, V lost 4 bases, and 9 bases had no gene match. Germline CDR1 and CDR2: SGHRS and YFSETQ. The CDR3 has 15 amino acids. CDR3 amino acids: CASSATGQGRDTQYF. CDR3 bases: TGCGCCAGCAGCGCAACGGGACAGGGACGGGATACGCAGTATTTT.

The chain uses TRBV28 and TRBJ2-6; tentative D call: TRBD1 (6 bases). The length of the CDR3 is 16 residues. In germline, CDR1 is MDHEN, CDR2 SYDVKM. V lost 5 bases and J lost 2, with 13 bases in between. This chain's CDR3 is CASSRSSGAGANVLTF. In DNA form, the CDR3 reads TGTGCCAGCAGTCGATCATCAGGGGCTGGGGCCAACGTCCTGACTTTC. The full variable domain, its missing parts supplied by reference TRBV28 and TRBJ2-6, is DVKVTQSSRYLVKRTGEKVFLECVQDMDHENMFWYRQDPGLGLRLIYFSYDVKMKEKGDIPEGYSVSREKKERFSLILESASTNQTSMYLCASSRSSGAGANVLTFGAGSRLTVL.

V and J are TRBV30 and TRBJ1-5; D gene uncertain. The ends were cut back, 0 bases at V and 7 bases at J, with 13 bases in the middle. The CDR3 totals 14 residues. From germline, CDR1 is GTSNPN and CDR2 SVGIG (reference sequence). This chain's CDR3 is CAWSVGSLSQPQHF. The CDR3 nucleotides read TGTGCCTGGAGTGTCGGGTCCCTATCACAGCCCCAGCATTTT. The entire variable domain, with the rest obtained from reference TRBV30 and TRBJ1-5, is as follows: SQTIHQWPATLVQPVGSPLSLECTVEGTSNPNLYWYRQAAGRGLQLLFYSVGIGQISSEVPQNLSASRPQDRQFILSSKKLLLSDSGFYLCAWSVGSLSQPQHFGDGTRLSIL.

CDR3 residues: CASSHPTVGNSPLHF. For the CDR3, the DNA is TGTGCCAGCAGCCACCCGACAGTAGGGAATTCACCCCTCCACTTT. The chain uses TRBV7-9 and TRBJ1-6, with D perhaps TRBD1 (5 bases). This CDR3 is built from 15 residues. Trimming pared 5 bases from V and 7 bases from J, leaving 15 bases between. The germline gives CDR1 SEHNR, CDR2 FQNEAQ (reference sequence).

J is TRBJ1-1 and V is TRBV14, with 7 bases aligning to TRBD1. Per the germline V gene, CDR1 is SGHDN and CDR2 is FVKESK. The CDR3 spans 13 residues. Trimming took 1 base from V and 8 from J; bases not matched to a gene: 4. The CDR3 loop is CASSQARTGEAFF. Written as DNA, the CDR3 is TGTGCCAGCAGCCAAGCCCGGACAGGAGAAGCTTTCTTT.

This clone was picked up one time. The chain employs TRBV29-1 and TRBJ2-2; 9 bases align to TRBD2. The CDR3 has 14 amino acids. V shed 3 bases, J shed 4 bases, and the junction held 3 bases outside the gene matches. In germline, CDR1 is SQVTM, CDR2 ANQGSEA. In DNA form, the CDR3 reads TGCAGCGTTGAGGAGCGGGGGGTCACCGGGGAGCTGTTTTTT. Protein sequence: CSVEERGVTGELFF.

This chain connects TRBV6-5 to TRBJ2-5; TRBD2 aligns across 13 bases. V shed 3 bases, J shed 4 bases, and the junction held 5 bases outside the gene matches. The CDR3 has 16 residues. Germline lookup yields CDR1 MNHEY and CDR2 SVGAGI. This CDR3 reads CASSYTSGRAGETQYF. The DNA of the CDR3 is TGTGCCAGCAGTTATACTAGCGGGAGGGCCGGAGAGACCCAGTACTTC.

V and J are TRBV7-9 and TRBJ1-1, with 10 bases fitting TRBD1. The germline CDR1 and CDR2 sequences are SEHNR and FQNEAQ (reference sequence). The V and J ends lost 3 bases and 5 bases, in that order; junction bases with no gene match: 6. This CDR3 has 15 amino acids. The CDR3: CASSLTGGLKTEAFF. Written as DNA, the CDR3 is TGTGCCAGCAGCTTGACAGGGGGCTTAAAGACTGAAGCTTTCTTT.

The chain employs TRBV7-2 and TRBJ1-6, with D tentatively TRBD1 (6 bases). CDR1 is SGHTA and CDR2 is FQGNSA in the germline V gene. The ends were cut back, 1 base at V and 4 bases at J, with 8 bases in the middle. This CDR3 contains 15 residues. The CDR3 loop is CASSLVRGYNSPLHF. Written as DNA, the CDR3 is TGTGCCAGCAGCTTAGTCAGGGGATATAATTCACCCCTCCACTTT.

The rearrangement joins TRBV6-5 to TRBJ2-3; 9 nucleotides align to TRBD2. The length of the CDR3 is 15 residues. Trimming took 3 bases from V and 4 from J; bases not matched to a gene: 5. Germline assignment: CDR1 MNHEY and CDR2 SVGAGI. In DNA, the CDR3 is TGTGCCAGCAGTTATAGCGGGAGCGCTGCAGATACGCAGTATTTT. Its protein is CASSYSGSAADTQYF.

This chain joins TRBV7-9 and TRBJ1-6; no clear D. From germline, CDR1 is SEHNR and CDR2 FQNEAQ (reference sequence). The CDR3 has 14 residues. Trimming pared 2 bases from V and 10 bases from J, leaving 12 bases between. The CDR3 here is CASSLRGFESPLHF. In DNA, the CDR3 is TGTGCCAGCAGCTTACGAGGGTTCGAGTCACCCCTCCACTTT.

The chain links TRBV20-1 to TRBJ2-7; TRBD2 aligns across 13 bases. The germline gives CDR1 DFQATT, CDR2 SNEGSKA (reference sequence). Trimming cost V 3 bases and J 3 bases; bases outside gene matches: 2. The CDR3 is 14 residues long. CDR3 sequence reads: CSASRTSGSYEQYF. The CDR3 DNA follows: TGCAGTGCTAGTAGGACTAGCGGGAGCTACGAGCAGTACTTC.

V gene TRBV9 combines with J gene TRBJ1-3, with a tentative D call TRBD1 (5 bases). The CDR3 sequence is 18 residues long. Trimming removed 4 bases at V and 0 bases at J, with 20 bases between. The germline gives CDR1 SGDLS, CDR2 YYNGEE. CDR3 in amino acids: CASSSPRGGTNSGNTIYF. The CDR3 coding sequence is TGTGCCAGCAGCTCCCCCCGTGGGGGGACCAACTCTGGAAACACCATATATTTT.

The chain combines TRBV7-8 with TRBJ2-7; perhaps TRBD2 as D (6 bases). This CDR3 has 15 amino acids. CDR1 and CDR2 from the germline V gene are SGHVS and FQNEAQ. V lost 1 base, J lost 4 bases, and 14 bases lay in between. In DNA form, the CDR3 reads TGTGCCAGCAGCTTAGGCGGAGGGGTAATGTACGAGCAGTACTTC. Translated: CASSLGGGVMYEQYF.

The CDR3 reads CSLQGGATDTQYF. In DNA, the CDR3 is TGCAGCCTTCAGGGCGGGGCCACAGATACGCAGTATTTT. The chain links TRBV29-1 to TRBJ2-3, with D perhaps TRBD2 (6 bases). The length of the CDR3 is 13 residues. Germline V gene lookup returns CDR1 SQVTM and CDR2 ANQGSEA. The V end lost 8 bases, the J end lost 2 bases, and 14 bases lay between the germline ends.

The chain couples TRBV7-9 to TRBJ1-3; the D gene is possibly TRBD1 (5 bases). The CDR3 extends over 15 amino acids. V lost 2 bases and J lost 2, with 10 bases in between. Germline loops: CDR1 SEHNR, CDR2 FQNEAQ (reference sequence). The CDR3 region is CASSLTQGTGNTIYF. CDR3 sequence (DNA): TGTGCCAGCAGCTTAACCCAGGGAACTGGAAACACCATATATTTT.

The chain joins TRBV5-6 to TRBJ2-2; no clear D. The germline V gene has CDR1 SGHDT and CDR2 YYEEEE. The CDR3 sequence is 14 residues long. The V and J ends lost 2 bases and 8 bases respectively, with 13 bases between them. The CDR3 nucleotides read TGTGCCAGCAGCTTCGCGGCCTCTGGGGGGGAGCTGTTTTTT. This encodes CASSFAASGGELFF. Looking up the rest from reference TRBV5-6 and TRBJ2-2 gives the full variable domain: DAGVTQSPTHLIKTRGQQVTLRCSPKSGHDTVSWYQQALGQGPQFIFQYYEEEERQRGNFPDRFSGHQFPNYSSELNVNALLLGDSALYLCASSFAASGGELFFGEGSRLTVL.

CDR3 nucleotide sequence: TGTGCCAGCAGATCCTACCGGGACAGGGACCATCAGCCCCAGCATTTT. Translating it yields CASRSYRDRDHQPQHF. The chain joins TRBV6-6 to TRBJ1-5; 9 bases agree with TRBD1. Losses at the gene ends were 6 bases for V and 5 bases for J; bases not matched to a gene: 11. Looked up from germline, CDR1 is MNHNY and CDR2 is SVGAGI (reference sequence). CDR3 length: 16 residues.

The chain has TRBV28 and TRBJ1-2; D is perhaps TRBD1 (6 bases). Trimming pared 6 bases from V and 1 base from J, leaving 15 bases between. The CDR3 contains 15 residues. Germline V lookup: CDR1 MDHEN, CDR2 SYDVKM. In nucleotides, the CDR3 is TGTGCCAGCAGCCCAGGACAGACGATTAACTATGGCTACACCTTC. It specifies CASSPGQTINYGYTF.

This clone was seen only once. V and J are TRBV18 and TRBJ1-2, with 9 bases identical to TRBD1. The germline gives CDR1 KGHSH, CDR2 LQKENI. The CDR3 is 13 residues long. V trimming: 6 bases; J trimming: 6 bases; junction bases outside the gene matches: 5. The CDR3 DNA is TGTGCCAGCTCGAACACAGGGGGCGATGGCTACACCTTC. Its protein is CASSNTGGDGYTF.

The gene calls are TRBV9 and TRBJ2-7, with 10 nucleotides matching TRBD2. With V trimmed by 6 bases and J by 7 bases, 13 bases remained unmatched. This CDR3 spans 15 amino acids. From germline, CDR1 is SGDLS and CDR2 YYNGEE. CDR3 nucleotide sequence: TGTGCCAGCAACCTACCTAGCGGGAGATCGAGAGAGCAGTACTTC. Translating gives CASNLPSGRSREQYF.

This rearrangement joins TRBV6-5 to TRBJ1-4, with D possibly TRBD1 on 5 matching bases. With 5 bases removed from V and 6 bases from J, the gap between germline ends came to 13 bases. Germline V gene lookup returns CDR1 MNHEY and CDR2 SVGAGI. CDR3 length equals 14 residues. In DNA form, the CDR3 reads TGTGCCAGCAGTCGCGGGACGTATTATGAAAAACTGTTTTTT. Translation gives CASSRGTYYEKLFF.

The chain couples TRBV7-6 to TRBJ2-3, with TRBD2 as a possible D gene (5 bases). V was cut by 2 bases and J by 3 bases, with 15 bases left in between. Germline V CDR1 and CDR2: SGHVS, FNYEAQ. The CDR3 has 16 amino acids. CDR3 nucleotides: TGTGCCAGCAGCTTATCCCCGCGGGCCAGGACAGATACGCAGTATTTT. Its protein is CASSLSPRARTDTQYF. Using reference TRBV7-6 and TRBJ2-3 for the parts outside the CDR3, the full variable domain is GAGVSQSPRYKVTKRGQDVALRCDPISGHVSLYWYRQALGQGPEFLTYFNYEAQQDKSGLPNDRFSAERPEGSISTLTIQRTEQRDSAMYRCASSLSPRARTDTQYFGPGTRLTVL.

This chain's CDR3 is CASRFGTDRLKGYTF. CDR3 DNA: TGTGCCAGCAGATTTGGAACGGACAGACTAAAGGGCTACACCTTC. The chain employs TRBV5-4 and TRBJ1-2; tentatively, D is TRBD1 (6 bases). The CDR3 loop spans 15 amino acids. Trimming pared 5 bases from V and 8 bases from J, leaving 22 bases between. Looked up from germline, CDR1 is SGHNT and CDR2 is YYREEE (reference sequence).